This T cell receptor beta chain was captured in a study of blood T cell repertoires in COVID-19. Overall study: T cells, B-cell-depleted T cells, or PBMCs provided the cDNA or gDNA that served as material.

Seattle's enrolled individuals joined amid active infection and were then monitored longitudinally. The authors' processing: Amplification of reference gene primers provided the estimated nucleated cell counts. Repertoires were generated with immunoSEQ multiplex PCR, while TCRdb's copy carries only in-frame clones and drops some. That table supplies the V and J calls and clone size; D and trimming were determined from the DNA. The data contain about 270,000 clones, about 82% of them singletons. The CDR3 covers 17 residues. V shed 1 base and J shed 0 bases, with 12 bases lying between them. Germline-derived CDR1 and CDR2 are LGHDT and YNNKEL (reference sequence).

This receptor was taken from an elderly woman with COVID-19, enrolled during active disease. The sample comprised peripheral blood. J is TRBJ2-2 and V is TRBV3-1 (or the pseudogene TRBV3-2); TRBD1 is a possible D gene (5 bases). The CDR3 DNA reads as TGTGCCAGCAGCCAAGGACCGGGCAGGGCGAACACCGGGGAGCTGTTTTTT. This codes for CASSQGPGRANTGELFF.